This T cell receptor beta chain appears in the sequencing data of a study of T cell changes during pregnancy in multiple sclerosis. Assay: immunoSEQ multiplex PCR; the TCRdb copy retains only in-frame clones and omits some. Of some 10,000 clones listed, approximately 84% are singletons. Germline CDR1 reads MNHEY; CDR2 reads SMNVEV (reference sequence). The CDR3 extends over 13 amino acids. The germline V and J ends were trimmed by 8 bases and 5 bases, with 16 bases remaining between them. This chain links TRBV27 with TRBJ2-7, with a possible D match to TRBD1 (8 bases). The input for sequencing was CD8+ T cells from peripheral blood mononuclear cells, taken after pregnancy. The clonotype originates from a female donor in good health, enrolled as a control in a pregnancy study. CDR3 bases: TGTGCCAGCTCGTGGACAGGGAGGGACGAGCAGTACTTC. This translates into CASSWTGRDEQYF.